This T cell receptor beta chain emerged from a study of blood T cell repertoires in COVID-19. About the research overall: Material from acute and convalescent COVID-19 was sourced from the United States, Italy and Spain. T cells, B-cell-depleted T cells, or PBMCs supplied cDNA or gDNA.

Original processing notes: Amplification from reference gene primers served as the basis for estimated nucleated cell counts. TCRdb keeps only in-frame clones here, not all; method: immunoSEQ multiplex PCR. The V and J calls and clone size are taken from that table; D and trimming were inferred from the DNA. The repertoire consists of about 100,000 clones, with roughly 88% occurring once and the leading ten covering less than 7.5%. Germline assignment: CDR1 KGHSY and CDR2 FQNENV. V lost 4 bases and J lost 1, with 10 bases in between. The CDR3 is made up of 14 amino acids. The sequencing input was peripheral blood. This clonotype was sampled from a woman in her fifties or sixties with acute or convalescent COVID-19. This sequence joins TRBV16 and TRBJ1-1; D is possibly TRBD1 (5 bases). CDR3 loop: CASSPTQGNTEAFF. DNA for the CDR3: TGTGCCAGCAGCCCAACCCAGGGGAACACTGAAGCTTTCTTT.